A selection of T cell receptor beta chains follows, all from one sample in a study of response to subunit inactivated influenza vaccine. Each CDR3 protein is one row after TCRdb ran MiXCR on the RT-PCR reads. The table has hundreds of thousands of distinct CDR3 sequences, 12% to 15% seen once; the top ten hold 7.6%. Sequences were derived from PBMCs from blood, sampled approximately 15 days before vaccination. These receptors were taken from a man in his forties or fifties who received an inactivated influenza vaccine. CDR3s include the opening cysteine and the closing phenylalanine or tryptophan. The order of the fields is D gene, V gene, clone size, J gene, CDR3 protein, CDR3 DNA. A D gene is named only where the DNA matches it firmly. The size field is filled for only some rows; it gives once, few, many or a size class.

D: -
V: TRBV29-1
size: once
J: TRBJ2-3
CDR3: CSVSGIPPDTQYF
DNA: TGCAGCGTTTCAGGGATCCCACCAGATACGCAGTATTTT

D: -
V: TRBV3-1
size: -
J: TRBJ1-6
CDR3: CASSHFSGNGSPLHF
DNA: TGTGCCAGCAGCCACTTTTCAGGGAACGGATCACCCCTCCACTTT

D: TRBD2
V: TRBV9
size: few
J: TRBJ2-2
CDR3: CASSPGGVPVGELFF
DNA: TGTGCCAGCAGCCCCGGGGGGGTTCCGGTCGGGGAGCTGTTTTTT

D: TRBD2
V: TRBV18
size: once
J: TRBJ2-3
CDR3: CASSPRRELGTQYF
DNA: TGTGCCAGCTCACCAAGGCGGGAGCTGGGTACGCAGTATTTT

D: -
V: TRBV27
size: -
J: TRBJ1-6
CDR3: CASSFMGRSPSPRMGNSPLHF
DNA: TGTGCCAGCAGTTTTATGGGCCGAAGCCCAAGCCCGAGGATGGGGAATTCACCCCTCCACTTT

D: TRBD1
V: TRBV9
size: -
J: TRBJ2-2
CDR3: CASSARGQGHATGELFF
DNA: TGTGCCAGCAGCGCTAGGGGACAGGGTCACGCCACCGGGGAGCTGTTTTTT

D: -
V: TRBV28
size: few
J: TRBJ2-6
CDR3: CASSSGGVSGANVLTF
DNA: TGTGCCAGCAGTTCGGGCGGGGTGTCTGGGGCCAACGTCCTGACTTTC

D: -
V: TRBV5-4
size: -
J: TRBJ2-2
CDR3: CASGMDTLNGELFF
DNA: TGTGCCAGTGGGATGGACACGCTGAACGGGGAGCTGTTTTTT

D: TRBD1
V: TRBV6-1
size: many
J: TRBJ1-2
CDR3: CASSPGTARGYGYTF
DNA: TGTGCCAGCAGTCCAGGGACAGCCCGAGGCTATGGCTACACCTTC

D: -
V: TRBV20-1
size: many
J: TRBJ1-5
CDR3: CSASTGSQPQHF
DNA: TGCAGTGCTTCCACAGGGTCTCAGCCCCAGCATTTT

D: -
V: TRBV29-1
size: -
J: TRBJ2-1
CDR3: CSAPGATYNEQFF
DNA: TGCAGCGCCCCCGGGGCAACCTACAATGAGCAGTTCTTC

D: -
V: TRBV4-2
size: -
J: TRBJ2-2
CDR3: CASSQLDPGPGELFF
DNA: TGTGCCAGCAGCCAGTTGGACCCGGGGCCCGGGGAGCTGTTTTTT

D: -
V: TRBV7-9
size: few
J: TRBJ2-2
CDR3: CASTATGNTGELFF
DNA: TGTGCCAGCACGGCGACAGGGAACACCGGGGAGCTGTTTTTT

D: TRBD2
V: TRBV2
size: -
J: TRBJ2-1
CDR3: CASSNPTSGRNNEQFF
DNA: TGTGCCAGCAGTAACCCGACTAGCGGGAGGAACAATGAGCAGTTCTTC

D: TRBD2
V: TRBV5-1
size: few
J: TRBJ2-2
CDR3: CASTSSGGAVGELFF
DNA: TGCGCCAGCACCTCTAGCGGGGGGGCCGTCGGGGAGCTGTTTTTT

D: -
V: TRBV6-2/TRBV6-3
size: -
J: TRBJ2-1
CDR3: CASSWDRRGNEQFF
DNA: TGTGCCAGCAGTTGGGATAGGAGGGGCAATGAGCAGTTCTTC

D: -
V: TRBV10-3
size: few
J: TRBJ1-2
CDR3: CAISEGENYGYTF
DNA: TGTGCCATCAGTGAGGGAGAAAACTATGGCTACACCTTC

D: TRBD2
V: TRBV5-1
size: many
J: TRBJ2-1
CDR3: CASSLGLAGGYNEQFF
DNA: TGCGCCAGCAGCTTGGGACTAGCGGGAGGTTACAATGAGCAGTTCTTC

D: TRBD1
V: TRBV3-1
size: -
J: TRBJ2-6
CDR3: CASRATGLGANVLTF
DNA: TGTGCCAGCAGGGCGACAGGGCTAGGGGCCAACGTCCTGACTTTC

D: -
V: TRBV29-1
size: -
J: TRBJ2-1
CDR3: CSVEDRIPDRSVYNEQFF
DNA: TGCAGCGTTGAAGACCGGATCCCTGACCGCTCTGTCTACAATGAGCAGTTCTTC

D: -
V: TRBV7-8
size: many
J: TRBJ2-7
CDR3: CASSQLPGTYYSYEQYF
DNA: TGTGCCAGCAGCCAACTTCCCGGGACATATTACTCCTACGAGCAGTACTTC

D: -
V: TRBV19
size: many
J: TRBJ2-7
CDR3: CASSISVGYEQYF
DNA: TGTGCCAGTAGTATTTCGGTCGGCTACGAGCAGTACTTC

D: -
V: TRBV10-3
size: -
J: TRBJ1-1
CDR3: CAIRTKSGPSNTEAFF
DNA: TGTGCCATCAGGACGAAGTCCGGTCCGTCGAACACTGAAGCTTTCTTT

D: TRBD2
V: TRBV14
size: -
J: TRBJ2-7
CDR3: CASSHGGGSGSYEQYF
DNA: TGTGCCAGCAGCCACGGGGGAGGGAGTGGCTCCTACGAGCAGTACTTC

D: -
V: TRBV10-3
size: -
J: TRBJ2-2
CDR3: CAISARGTGELFF
DNA: TGTGCCATCAGTGCTCGTGGGACCGGGGAGCTGTTTTTT

D: -
V: TRBV5-1
size: few
J: TRBJ2-1
CDR3: CASSPKDPGNEQFF
DNA: TGCGCCAGCAGCCCGAAGGACCCGGGGAATGAGCAGTTCTTC

D: TRBD2
V: TRBV4-3
size: -
J: TRBJ2-6
CDR3: CASSLGLADPGANVLTF
DNA: TGCGCCAGCAGCCTCGGACTAGCGGACCCTGGGGCCAACGTCCTGACTTTC